The present T cell receptor (beta chain) was sequenced within a study of CD8+ T cells in alopecia areata. Across the whole study: At a dose of 5 to 10 mg twice daily, oral tofacitinib was given to treated patients.

Researchers gathered lesional scalp punch biopsies and peripheral blood from patients with alopecia areata. With 1 base removed from V and 3 bases from J, the gap between germline ends came to 12 bases. The CDR3 is made up of 15 amino acids. The germline V gene has CDR1 SGHAT and CDR2 FQNNGV. General study results and limits: Resident alphabeta T cells of normal skin are also sequenced in scalp samples. Affected lesional scalp, above all in alopecia totalis/universalis, was more clonal than normal scalp.

At least ten counts were recorded for this clone. Its specificity is unknown. RNA extraction and reverse transcription yielded cDNA as sequencing template. Measured with immunoSEQ multiplex PCR; TCRdb has only the in-frame clones, and not every one. This sample has some 130,000 clones, with almost 50% found just once. This chain connects TRBV11-2 to TRBJ1-2; D not certain. The source is a human donor with alopecia areata. Sample: CD8+ T cells sorted from blood, taken at week 0. This CDR3 is CASSLVYRSDYGYTF. The CDR3 nucleotides are TGTGCCAGCAGCTTAGTTTACCGTTCGGACTATGGCTACACCTTC.